This T cell receptor beta chain was observed in a study of blood T cell repertoires in COVID-19. Turning to the study itself: Donors in the United States, Italy and Spain gave samples during acute or convalescent COVID-19. PBMCs, B-cell-depleted T cells, or T cells were the source of the cDNA or gDNA that made up the material.

In the original processing: Reference gene primer amplification in the assay estimated nucleated cell counts. Some clones are missing from TCRdb's copy, which holds only in-frame ones; the method was immunoSEQ multiplex PCR. V, J and clone size derive from that table, while D and trimming were established from the DNA sequence. The data show hundreds of thousands of clones, more than 75% seen once. Between the trimmed V and J ends, which lost 2 bases and 8 bases, there was a span of 15 bases. The CDR3 is 13 residues long. Germline V CDR1 and CDR2: GTSNPN, SVGIG (reference sequence). The chain recombines TRBV30 with TRBJ1-1, with D possibly matching TRBD1 (5 bases). The sample consisted of peripheral blood. The receptor was isolated from a woman in her 40s who had recovered from COVID-19. Here the CDR3 reads CAWSTGGQVEAFF. The CDR3 DNA follows: TGTGCCTGGAGTACAGGTGGGCAAGTGGAAGCTTTCTTT.